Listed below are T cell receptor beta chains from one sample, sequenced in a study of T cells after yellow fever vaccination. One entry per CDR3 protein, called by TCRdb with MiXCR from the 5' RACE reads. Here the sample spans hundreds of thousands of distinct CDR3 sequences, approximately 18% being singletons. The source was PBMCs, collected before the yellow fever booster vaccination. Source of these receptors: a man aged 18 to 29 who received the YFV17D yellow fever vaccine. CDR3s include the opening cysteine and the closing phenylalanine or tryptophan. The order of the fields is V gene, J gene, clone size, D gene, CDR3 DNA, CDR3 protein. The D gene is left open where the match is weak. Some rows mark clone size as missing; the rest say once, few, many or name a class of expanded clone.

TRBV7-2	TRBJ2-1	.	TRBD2	TGTGCCAGCAGCTTAGTGGCTAGCGGAGCCCTCAATGAGCAGTTCTTC	CASSLVASGALNEQFF
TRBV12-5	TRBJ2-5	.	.	TGTGCTAGTGCCGACTACCACCCAGAGACCCAGTACTTC	CASADYHPETQYF
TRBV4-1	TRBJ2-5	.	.	TGCGCCAGCGACCAGGGTTTTGGAACTGCGGAGACCCAGTACTTC	CASDQGFGTAETQYF
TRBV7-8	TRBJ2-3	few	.	TGTGCCAGCAGCCTGGGGGCCTATGGCACAGATACGCAGTATTTT	CASSLGAYGTDTQYF
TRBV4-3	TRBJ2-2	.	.	TGCGCCAGCAGACTCGAAATCAGTTCCGGGGAGCTGTTTTTT	CASRLEISSGELFF
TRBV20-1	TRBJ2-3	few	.	TGCAGTGTTGTAAGCAATACGCAGTATTTT	CSVVSNTQYF
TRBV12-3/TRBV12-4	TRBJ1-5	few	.	TGTGCCAGCAGTTTCCTCGAGAACAATCAGCCCCAGCATTTT	CASSFLENNQPQHF
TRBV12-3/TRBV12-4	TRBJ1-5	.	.	TGTGCCAGCACCATGGACCTCAATCAGCCCCAGCATTTT	CASTMDLNQPQHF
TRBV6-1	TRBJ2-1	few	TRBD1	TGTGCCAGCCAACAGGGGGCAAGTAATGAGCAGTTCTTC	CASQQGASNEQFF
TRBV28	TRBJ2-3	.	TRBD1	TGTGCCAGCAGTACAGGGGGCTCCCCCACAGATACGCAGTATTTT	CASSTGGSPTDTQYF
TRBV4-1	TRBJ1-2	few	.	TGCGCCAGCAGCCAAGGAGCAGGGTATGGCTACACCTTC	CASSQGAGYGYTF
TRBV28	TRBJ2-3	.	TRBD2	TGTGCCAGCAGTTCCCGTTTGGCGGGGGAGACAGATACGCAGTATTTT	CASSSRLAGETDTQYF
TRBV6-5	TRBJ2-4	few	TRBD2	TGTGCCAGCAGCCCCGGGGGGGCAAACATTCAGTACTTC	CASSPGGANIQYF
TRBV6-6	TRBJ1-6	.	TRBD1	TGTGCCAGCAGTTGGACAGGCAGTAATTCACCCCTCCACTTT	CASSWTGSNSPLHF
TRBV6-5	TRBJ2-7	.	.	TGTGCCAGCAGTTATAGTCGCGGAGGAAATTCCTACGAGCAGTACTTC	CASSYSRGGNSYEQYF
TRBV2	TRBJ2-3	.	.	TGTGCCAGCACGACATCTCCAGATACGCAGTATTTT	CASTTSPDTQYF
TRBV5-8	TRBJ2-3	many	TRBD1	TGTGCCAGCAGCTTACTGGGACAGGGCACAGATACGCAGTATTTT	CASSLLGQGTDTQYF